Shown below are 20 T cell receptor beta chains from a single sample sequenced in a study of cytotoxic CD8 clonotypes in ibrutinib-treated CLL. Method: immunoSEQ multiplex PCR; TCRdb's copy keeps in-frame clones and lacks some. This sample has over 65,000 clones, with 68% found just once. The specimen comprised PBMCs, sampled after 12 months of ibrutinib treatment. The source of these receptors is a human donor with chronic lymphocytic leukemia.

This rearrangement joins TRBV28 to TRBJ1-5; 9 nucleotides align to TRBD1. Germline V gene lookup returns CDR1 MDHEN and CDR2 SYDVKM. The CDR3 runs 14 residues. Trimming at V came to 4 bases and at J to 5 bases, leaving 3 bases not matched to a gene. The CDR3 nucleotides read TGTGCCAGCAGTTCGGACAGGGGTGATCAGCCCCAGCATTTT. It specifies CASSSDRGDQPQHF.

The V call is TRBV27, the J call TRBJ1-6; TRBD1 matches 8 bases. CDR1 and CDR2 from the germline V gene are MNHEY and SMNVEV (reference sequence). The V and J ends lost 6 bases and 9 bases, in that order; junction bases with no gene match: 16. The CDR3 covers 17 residues. The CDR3 DNA follows: TGTGCCAGCAGCTACCAGGGAGGACAGGGACTTGGTTCACCCCTCCACTTT. The encoded protein is CASSYQGGQGLGSPLHF.

The V gene is TRBV10-3, the J gene TRBJ2-3, with 9 positions matching TRBD2. After removal of 10 bases from V and 2 bases from J, the junction contained 7 bases not matched to a gene. The CDR3 runs 14 residues. CDR1 is ENHRY and CDR2 is SYGVKD in the germline V gene. CDR3 sequence: CATIAGGATDTQYF. The CDR3 DNA reads as TGTGCCACCATTGCGGGGGGGGCCACAGATACGCAGTATTTT.

This sequence joins TRBV5-5 and TRBJ1-6, with a tentative D call TRBD1 (5 bases). The V gene's germline CDR1 is SGHKS and CDR2 YYEKEE (reference sequence). The V and J ends lost 2 bases and 13 bases respectively, with 10 bases between them. The CDR3 runs 12 residues. In DNA, the CDR3 is TGTGCCAGCAGCTTACGCACAGGTCCCCTCCACTTT. Residues: CASSLRTGPLHF. The variable domain in full, with the rest retrieved from reference TRBV5-5 and TRBJ1-6, is DAGVTQSPTHLIKTRGQQVTLRCSPISGHKSVSWYQQVLGQGPQFIFQYYEKEERGRGNFPDRFSARQFPNYSSELNVNALLLGDSALYLCASSLRTGPLHFGNGTRLTVT.

The V call is TRBV11-3, the J call TRBJ1-1, with 12 bases matching TRBD1. V gave up 1 base and J gave up 4 bases; unmatched junction bases: 10. Germline V gene lookup returns CDR1 SGHNT and CDR2 YENEEA. This CDR3 comprises 18 residues. The CDR3: CASSLGTGTGGKGTEAFF. CDR3 in DNA: TGTGCCAGCAGCTTAGGGACCGGGACAGGGGGCAAGGGCACTGAAGCTTTCTTT.

This clone was picked up one time. The chain joins TRBV5-3 to TRBJ1-5; D is undetermined. TRBV5-3 falls under the ORF class, with uncertain function. CDR3 size: 10 residues. Trimming took off 8 bases at V and 4 bases at J, with 4 bases between the two ends. The CDR3 DNA follows: TGTGCCAGGAGGAATCAGCCCCAGCATTTT. It translates to CARRNQPQHF.

The CDR3 nucleotides read TGTGCCACCAGGGGGACAGGGGCTGGGTATGGCTACACCTTC. It is translated as CATRGTGAGYGYTF. The J gene is TRBJ1-2, the V gene TRBV15, with 10 bases matching TRBD1. V was pared by 6 bases and J by 5 bases, with 6 bases of the junction left unmatched. Per germline, CDR1 LNHNV and CDR2 YYDKDF (reference sequence). The CDR3 runs 14 residues.

This clone occurred a few times. The chain joins TRBV7-2 to TRBJ1-6, with TRBD1 as a possible D gene (6 bases). The ends were cut back, 7 bases at V and 9 bases at J, with 19 bases in the middle. This CDR3 has 15 residues. Germline assignment: CDR1 SGHTA and CDR2 FQGNSA. CDR3 sequence: CASTTRAGVGSPLHF. The CDR3 nucleotides are TGTGCCAGCACCACGAGAGCAGGGGTTGGTTCACCCCTCCACTTT.

This chain uses TRBV9 with TRBJ1-2; 7 nucleotides align to TRBD1. The CDR3 has 12 residues. V lost 5 bases, J lost 5 bases, and 3 bases stayed unmatched. Germline-derived CDR1 and CDR2 are SGDLS and YYNGEE. CDR3 protein: CASSDRVYGYTF. The CDR3 bases are TGTGCCAGCAGTGACAGGGTTTATGGCTACACCTTC.

The gene calls are TRBV19 and TRBJ2-1, with D uncertain. This CDR3 comprises 15 residues. Germline V gives CDR1 LNHDA, CDR2 SQIVND (reference sequence). Trimming stripped 3 bases from V and 6 bases from J, with 15 bases between. Here the CDR3 reads CASSITEPNFNEQFF. The CDR3 region has the DNA TGTGCCAGTAGTATTACAGAACCAAACTTCAATGAGCAGTTCTTC.

This sequence joins TRBV14 and TRBJ2-2, with D perhaps TRBD1 (6 bases). V was clipped by 4 bases and J by 4 bases, with 10 bases between them. Germline V CDR1 and CDR2: SGHDN, FVKESK. The CDR3 totals 14 residues. The CDR3 DNA sequence: TGTGCCAGCAGCCTCATGGGGGCCACCGGGGAGCTGTTTTTT. Translating gives CASSLMGATGELFF.

The rearrangement joins TRBV5-5 to TRBJ1-5; D is ambiguous. Germline-derived CDR1 and CDR2 are SGHKS and YYEKEE (reference sequence). The CDR3 sequence is 15 residues long. V was pared by 4 bases and J by 0 bases, with 11 bases between. The CDR3 region is CASSPLGYSNQPQHF. The CDR3 bases are TGTGCCAGCAGCCCCTTGGGATATAGCAATCAGCCCCAGCATTTT.

The V gene is TRBV9, the J gene TRBJ2-2; D may match TRBD1 or TRBD2 (5 bases each). The germline V and J ends were trimmed by 4 bases and 1 base, with 17 bases remaining between them. The CDR3 is 17 residues long. From germline, CDR1 is SGDLS and CDR2 YYNGEE. In DNA, the CDR3 is TGTGCCAGCAGCCCCCAAGTCGGGACGGGGAACACCGGGGAGCTGTTTTTT. As protein: CASSPQVGTGNTGELFF.

The rearrangement links TRBV7-9 to TRBJ2-1, with unresolved D. The CDR3 is 14 residues long. The ends were cut back, 5 bases at V and 1 base at J, with 9 bases in the middle. In germline, CDR1 is SEHNR, CDR2 FQNEAQ (reference sequence). In DNA, the CDR3 is TGTGCCAGCAGCGAGGTACGGTCCTACAATGAGCAGTTCTTC. Its translation: CASSEVRSYNEQFF.

The genes are TRBV5-1 and TRBJ2-7, with D uncertain. Per germline, CDR1 SGHRS and CDR2 YFSETQ. V was clipped by 4 bases and J by 3 bases, with 11 bases between them. The CDR3 extends over 13 amino acids. The CDR3 spells CASSPDTIYEQYF. CDR3 DNA: TGCGCCAGCAGCCCAGACACAATCTACGAGCAGTACTTC. The variable domain in full, completed from reference TRBV5-1 and TRBJ2-7, reads KAGVTQTPRYLIKTRGQQVTLSCSPISGHRSVSWYQQTPGQGLQFLFEYFSETQRNKGNFPGRFSGRQFSNSRSEMNVSTLELGDSALYLCASSPDTIYEQYFGPGTRLTVT.

This clone was seen a handful of times. The V call is TRBV18, the J call TRBJ1-5, with 11 bases fitting TRBD1. With 3 bases clipped from V and 3 bases from J, the junction kept 4 bases outside the gene matches. Germline assignment: CDR1 KGHSH and CDR2 LQKENI. The CDR3 length is 16 residues. CDR3 in DNA: TGTGCCAGCTCACCCGGGACAGGGGGTAACAATCAGCCCCAGCATTTT. It yields the protein CASSPGTGGNNQPQHF.

This clone was recorded a few times. The genes are TRBV7-6 and TRBJ1-5; 9 nucleotides agree with TRBD1. There are 14 residues in the CDR3. With 2 bases clipped from V and 12 bases from J, the junction kept 8 bases outside the gene matches. Germline V CDR1 and CDR2: SGHVS, FNYEAQ. For the CDR3, the DNA is TGTGCCAGCAGCTTAAACAGGGGGCTCTCGCGCCAGCATTTT. It is translated as CASSLNRGLSRQHF.

The chain couples TRBV7-9 to TRBJ1-1; D not certain. The germline V and J ends were trimmed by 3 bases and 0 bases, with 5 bases remaining between them. Germline CDR1 SEHNR, CDR2 FQNEAQ (reference sequence). CDR3 length: 13 residues. The DNA for the CDR3 is TGTGCCAGCAGCTTTTACATGAACACTGAAGCTTTCTTT. Its translation: CASSFYMNTEAFF.

This clone was recorded once. The gene calls are TRBV5-1 and TRBJ1-1; D unresolved. The CDR3 contains 13 residues. V gave up 5 bases and J gave up 0 bases, with 8 bases separating them. Germline lookup yields CDR1 SGHRS and CDR2 YFSETQ. CDR3 DNA sequence: TGCGCCAGCAGTCGTCAGATGAACACTGAAGCTTTCTTT. It yields the protein CASSRQMNTEAFF.

The chain is built from TRBV6-1 and TRBJ1-4; 7 bases line up with TRBD1. The V and J ends lost 10 bases and 7 bases, in that order; junction bases with no gene match: 9. Germline assignment: CDR1 MNHNS and CDR2 SASEGT. This CDR3 comprises 13 residues. CDR3 nucleotides: TGTGCCACTACCGACAGGGCCCCTGAAAAACTGTTTTTT. Amino acids: CATTDRAPEKLFF.